The 8 T cell receptor beta chains below come from one sample, sequenced in a study of T cell responses to AZD1222 COVID-19 vaccine. Sequenced by immunoSEQ multiplex PCR; TCRdb stores in-frame clones only, minus some. The sample comprises some 100,000 clones, 86% of which are singletons, and roughly 10% rests with the top ten. The source was peripheral blood, collected on day 0 of AZD1222 vaccination. These receptors were collected from an adult in good health.

The genes are TRBV6-5 and TRBJ1-2; 8 nucleotides align to TRBD1. Per germline, CDR1 MNHEY and CDR2 SVGAGI. This CDR3 has 13 residues. V dropped 6 bases and J dropped 3; count of bases not matched to a gene: 3. The CDR3 DNA sequence: TGTGCCAGCAGGATGACAGGGGACTATGGCTACACCTTC. This codes for CASRMTGDYGYTF.

This clone appeared a few times. The chain has TRBV7-3 and TRBJ1-1; D gene unclear. V shed 0 bases and J shed 5 bases, with 16 bases lying between them. Per the germline V gene, CDR1 is SGHTA and CDR2 is FQGTGA. The CDR3 extends over 16 amino acids. For the CDR3, the DNA is TGTGCCAGCAGCTTAACAGGGCGCGGCGTCCGGACTGAAGCTTTCTTT. Translating it yields CASSLTGRGVRTEAFF. Full variable domain (rest looked up from reference TRBV7-3 and TRBJ1-1): GAGVSQTPSNKVTEKGKYVELRCDPISGHTALYWYRQSLGQGPEFLIYFQGTGAADDSGLPNDRFFAVRPEGSVSTLKIQRTERGDSAVYLCASSLTGRGVRTEAFFGQGTRLTVV.

The chain has TRBV6-2 or TRBV6-3 and TRBJ1-3; D unresolved. The ends were cut back, 6 bases at V and 0 bases at J, with 21 bases in the middle. Germline CDR1 MNHEY, CDR2 SVGEGT. The length of the CDR3 is 18 residues. The chain's CDR3 is CASSSLLRAEISGNTIYF. The CDR3 bases are TGTGCCAGCAGCTCATTACTACGGGCGGAGATCTCTGGAAACACCATATATTTT.

This clone was found once. The V call is TRBV7-9, the J call TRBJ1-2; the D is unclear. The CDR3 totals 17 residues. Between the trimmed V and J ends, which lost 0 bases and 2 bases, there was a span of 16 bases. The germline V gene has CDR1 SEHNR and CDR2 FQNEAQ (reference sequence). Here the CDR3 DNA reads TGTGCCAGCAGCTTAGCAGGCGAAGGACCTTTAAACTATGGCTACACCTTC. Its translation: CASSLAGEGPLNYGYTF.

The chain is built from TRBV7-9 and TRBJ1-1, with D hard to call. The CDR3 loop spans 15 amino acids. V lost 1 base, J lost 1 base, and 10 bases lay in between. The germline CDR1 and CDR2 sequences are SEHNR and FQNEAQ (reference sequence). CDR3 coding DNA: TGTGCCAGCAGCTTAGGGTACTCAGGGAACACTGAAGCTTTCTTT. Amino acids: CASSLGYSGNTEAFF.

V is TRBV5-5 and J is TRBJ2-4, with 7 bases lining up with TRBD1. Germline V gives CDR1 SGHKS, CDR2 YYEKEE (reference sequence). CDR3 length equals 16 residues. The trim removed 1 base at V and 8 bases at J, leaving 12 bases unmatched. Here the CDR3 DNA reads TGTGCCAGCAGCTTGCGTATAGGACAGGCCGCCCACATTCAGTACTTC. Translating gives CASSLRIGQAAHIQYF.

J is TRBJ2-7 and V is TRBV3-1 (or the pseudogene TRBV3-2); D not resolved. CDR1 is LGHDT, CDR2 YNNKEL, per germline (reference sequence). This CDR3 is 14 amino acids long. Trimming left V 1 base short and J 6 bases short, with 13 bases between. The CDR3 protein is CASSQGVLRGEQYF. CDR3 in DNA: TGTGCCAGCAGCCAAGGGGTCCTCCGCGGCGAGCAGTACTTC.

V is TRBV5-6 and J is TRBJ1-3; no firm D call. V lost 4 bases and J 9 bases, leaving 17 bases between the germline ends. Looked up from germline, CDR1 is SGHDT and CDR2 is YYEEEE. The CDR3 runs to 14 residues. The CDR3 reads CASSPRYRETTIYF. The CDR3 nucleotides are TGTGCCAGCAGCCCTCGGTATAGGGAAACCACCATATATTTT. The entire variable domain, with the rest obtained from reference TRBV5-6 and TRBJ1-3, is as follows: DAGVTQSPTHLIKTRGQQVTLRCSPKSGHDTVSWYQQALGQGPQFIFQYYEEEERQRGNFPDRFSGHQFPNYSSELNVNALLLGDSALYLCASSPRYRETTIYFGEGSWLTVV.